Listed below are T cell receptor beta chains from one sample, sequenced in a study of control samples from healthy donors and cancer patients. Produced via immunoSEQ multiplex PCR; TCRdb's table is partial and in-frame only. The data contain around 130,000 clones, 80% to 90% of them seen just once; the ten biggest clones take up 40%. The sequencing sample was made of blood. All receptors come from a man aged 45-65 years in good health. The CDR3 runs from the conserved cysteine through the conserved F or W. D genes are given only for firm matches. The size of a clone is reported for some rows only, either as once, few or many, or as a class for expanded clones.

abundance	v_gene	d_gene	j_gene	CDR3nt	CDR3aa
few	TRBV2	TRBD2	TRBJ2-1	TGTGCCAGCAGTCCTGGGCCCCAAGGGACTAGCGGGGGGCACAACAATGAGCAGTTCTTC	CASSPGPQGTSGGHNNEQFF
.	TRBV12-3/TRBV12-4	.	TRBJ2-3	TGTGCCAGCAGTCCCAATTTGCAGTATTTT	CASSPNLQYF
few	TRBV3-1/TRBV3-2	TRBD1	TRBJ2-5	TGTGCCAGCAGCCTTTACACAGGGGGCCGAGAGACCCAGTACTTC	CASSLYTGGRETQYF
.	TRBV10-3	TRBD2	TRBJ2-3	TGTGCCATCAGTGAGTCCCTCGGTAAAGCGGGGGCTAGCACAGATACGCAGTATTTT	CAISESLGKAGASTDTQYF
.	TRBV29-1	.	TRBJ2-7	TGCAGCGCTTCGTCTAACCGGGACACCTCCTACGAGCAGTACTTC	CSASSNRDTSYEQYF
.	TRBV29-1	.	TRBJ2-5	TGCAGCGCCCGGACCCTCCAAGAGACCCAGTACTTC	CSARTLQETQYF
few	TRBV4-1	.	TRBJ1-2	TGCGCCAGCAGCCAAGATTTGTATCGGCGCCGTGGCTATGGCTACACCTTC	CASSQDLYRRRGYGYTF
.	TRBV6-5	TRBD1	TRBJ2-1	TGTGCCAGCAAGGGGACAGACAATGAGCAGTTCTTC	CASKGTDNEQFF
.	TRBV5-1	.	TRBJ2-3	TGCGCCAGCAGCTCCACAGGGGATACGCAGTATTTT	CASSSTGDTQYF
.	TRBV11-3	TRBD2	TRBJ2-7	TGTGCCAGCAGCTTTCAGCGGGGGGATTCCTACGAGCAGTACTTC	CASSFQRGDSYEQYF
.	TRBV7-9	.	TRBJ1-1	TGTGCCAGCAGCCCTGAGCGTACTGAAGCTTTCTTT	CASSPERTEAFF
.	TRBV19	TRBD1	TRBJ2-1	TGTGCCAGTAGTCTCGGACAGGCGGCCTACAATGAGCAGTTCTTC	CASSLGQAAYNEQFF
.	TRBV2	.	TRBJ2-3	TGTGCCAGCAGTGAGTGGGTCACAGATACGCAGTATTTT	CASSEWVTDTQYF
.	TRBV7-2	.	TRBJ1-3	TGTGCCAGCAGCTTATATGGCAGCTCTGGAAACACCATATATTTT	CASSLYGSSGNTIYF
.	TRBV7-2	.	TRBJ1-1	TGTGCCAGCAGCCCCCAGGTCGTCACTGAAGCTTTCTTT	CASSPQVVTEAFF
.	TRBV6-2/TRBV6-3	.	TRBJ1-2	TGTGCCAGCAGTTTAGGACCTAACTATGGCTACACCTTC	CASSLGPNYGYTF
.	TRBV5-1	.	TRBJ2-3	TGCGCCAGCAGCTTCGGAAACCTAGGGACAGATACGCAGTATTTT	CASSFGNLGTDTQYF
.	TRBV3-1/TRBV3-2	.	TRBJ2-5	TGTGCCAGCAGCCGTCGAGGGTCCGAGACCCAGTACTTC	CASSRRGSETQYF
.	TRBV5-1	.	TRBJ2-5	TGCGCCAGCAGCTTTTCCTTGACCCAGCTGTTAGAGACCCAGTACTTC	CASSFSLTQLLETQYF
.	TRBV7-2	.	TRBJ1-2	TGTGCCAGCAGCTTACAGGTCAGGTTCGGCTACACCTTC	CASSLQVRFGYTF
.	TRBV9	.	TRBJ1-1	TGTGCCAGCAGCGTGGGAATACTTGGAATGAACACTGAAGCTTTCTTT	CASSVGILGMNTEAFF
.	TRBV18	.	TRBJ1-6	TGTGCCAGCTCACCGATGCACATCGACAATTCACCCCTCCACTTT	CASSPMHIDNSPLHF